Listed below are T cell receptor beta chains from one sample, sequenced in a study of T cell clones after liver transplantation. The protocol was immunoSEQ multiplex PCR, while the TCRdb copy is restricted to in-frame clones and leaves out a portion. Of 4,000 to 5,000 clones in the sample, 35% to 50% were seen once. No antigen has been assigned to these receptors. Sequencing was done on a sample of CD4+ T cells from cultured PBMCs. Receptors were obtained from a human patient who received a liver transplant. Some T cells may be graft donor cells. The CDR3 runs from the conserved cysteine through the conserved F or W. A D gene is named only where the DNA matches it firmly. The listing skips clone size in some rows; elsewhere it reads once, few, many or a size class.

- TRBD1 13 TRBJ2-5 TRBV2 CASSVQGSETQYF TGTGCCAGCAGCGTACAGGGGTCGGAGACCCAGTACTTC
- TRBD2 16 TRBJ2-7 TRBV6-1 CASSALAGGPSYEQYF TGTGCCAGCAGTGCATTAGCGGGAGGCCCCTCCTACGAGCAGTACTTC
- - 14 TRBJ2-5 TRBV4-1 CASSQNRVQETQYF TGCGCCAGCAGCCAAAACCGGGTCCAAGAGACCCAGTACTTC
large - 12 TRBJ2-2 TRBV7-2 CASSSFDGELFF TGTGCCAGCAGCTCCTTTGATGGGGAGCTGTTTTTT
few TRBD1 16 TRBJ2-5 TRBV6-6 CASSYLRPGGRETQYF TGTGCCAGCAGTTACCTACGCCCAGGGGGACGAGAGACCCAGTACTTC
few - 13 TRBJ2-1 TRBV4-2 CASSHPSLDEQFF TGTGCCAGCAGCCACCCTAGCCTCGATGAGCAGTTCTTC
once - 13 TRBJ2-2 TRBV6-6 CASSRLDTGELFF TGTGCCAGCAGTAGATTGGACACCGGGGAGCTGTTTTTT
- TRBD2 15 TRBJ2-1 TRBV5-1 CASSLATSGWGEQFF TGCGCCAGCAGCTTGGCAACTAGCGGTTGGGGTGAGCAGTTCTTC
medium-sized TRBD1 14 TRBJ2-7 TRBV7-2 CASSPGTGYYEQYF TGTGCCAGCAGCCCGGGGACAGGGTACTACGAGCAGTACTTC
few TRBD2 16 TRBJ2-3 TRBV5-1 CASRARGGIGADTQYF TGCGCCAGCAGGGCCCGGGGGGGGATCGGCGCAGATACGCAGTATTTT
once - 17 TRBJ1-3 TRBV10-3 CAISESQVTLSGNTIYF TGTGCCATCAGTGAGTCCCAGGTGACCCTCTCTGGAAACACCATATATTTT
medium-sized - 14 TRBJ1-1 TRBV28 CASSKQLLNTEAFF TGTGCCAGCAGTAAACAGCTGCTGAACACTGAAGCTTTCTTT
- - 15 TRBJ1-2 TRBV11-2 CASSLAGRPPYGYTF TGTGCCAGCAGCTTAGCAGGCAGGCCCCCCTATGGCTACACCTTC
- - 11 TRBJ2-7 TRBV5-1 CASSVVREGYF TGCGCCAGCAGCGTAGTCCGCGAGGGGTACTTC